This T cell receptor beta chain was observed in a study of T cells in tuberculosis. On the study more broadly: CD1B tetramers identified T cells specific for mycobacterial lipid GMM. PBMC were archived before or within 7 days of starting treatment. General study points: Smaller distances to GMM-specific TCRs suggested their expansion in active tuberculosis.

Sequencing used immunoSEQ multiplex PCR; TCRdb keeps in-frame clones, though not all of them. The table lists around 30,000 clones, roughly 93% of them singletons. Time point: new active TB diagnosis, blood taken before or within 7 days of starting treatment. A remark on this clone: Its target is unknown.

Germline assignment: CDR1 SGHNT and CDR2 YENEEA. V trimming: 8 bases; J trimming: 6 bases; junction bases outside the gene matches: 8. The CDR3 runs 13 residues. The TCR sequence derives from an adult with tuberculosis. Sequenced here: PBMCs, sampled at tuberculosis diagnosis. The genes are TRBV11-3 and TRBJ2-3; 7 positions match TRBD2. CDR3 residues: CASGREVGDTQYF. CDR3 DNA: TGTGCCAGCGGCCGGGAGGTGGGGGATACGCAGTATTTT.